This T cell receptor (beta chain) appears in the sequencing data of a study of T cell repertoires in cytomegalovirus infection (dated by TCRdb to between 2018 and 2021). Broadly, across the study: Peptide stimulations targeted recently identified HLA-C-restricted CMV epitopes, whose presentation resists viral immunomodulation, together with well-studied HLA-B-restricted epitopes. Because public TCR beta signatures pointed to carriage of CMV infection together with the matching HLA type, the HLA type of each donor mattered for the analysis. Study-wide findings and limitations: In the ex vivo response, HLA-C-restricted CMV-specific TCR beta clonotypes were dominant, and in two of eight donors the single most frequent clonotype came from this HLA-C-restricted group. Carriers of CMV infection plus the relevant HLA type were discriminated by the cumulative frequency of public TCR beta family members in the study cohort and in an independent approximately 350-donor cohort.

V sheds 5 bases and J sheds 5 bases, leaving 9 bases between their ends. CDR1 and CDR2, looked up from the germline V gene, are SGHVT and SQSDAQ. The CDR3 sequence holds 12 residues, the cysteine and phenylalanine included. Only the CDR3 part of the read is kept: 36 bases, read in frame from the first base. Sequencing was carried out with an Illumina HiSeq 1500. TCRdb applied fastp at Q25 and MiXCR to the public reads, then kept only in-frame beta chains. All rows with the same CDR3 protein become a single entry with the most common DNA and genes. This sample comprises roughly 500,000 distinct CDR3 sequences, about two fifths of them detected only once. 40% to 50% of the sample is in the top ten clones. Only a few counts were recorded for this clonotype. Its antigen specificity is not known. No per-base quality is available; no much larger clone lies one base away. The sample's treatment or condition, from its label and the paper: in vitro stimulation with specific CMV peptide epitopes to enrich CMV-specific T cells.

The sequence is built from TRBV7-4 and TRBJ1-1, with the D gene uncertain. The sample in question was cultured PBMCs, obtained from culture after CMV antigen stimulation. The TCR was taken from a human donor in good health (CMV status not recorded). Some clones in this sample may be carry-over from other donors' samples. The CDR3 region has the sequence CASSITWTEAFF. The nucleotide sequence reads TGTGCCAGCAGCATCACGTGGACTGAAGCTTTCTTT.